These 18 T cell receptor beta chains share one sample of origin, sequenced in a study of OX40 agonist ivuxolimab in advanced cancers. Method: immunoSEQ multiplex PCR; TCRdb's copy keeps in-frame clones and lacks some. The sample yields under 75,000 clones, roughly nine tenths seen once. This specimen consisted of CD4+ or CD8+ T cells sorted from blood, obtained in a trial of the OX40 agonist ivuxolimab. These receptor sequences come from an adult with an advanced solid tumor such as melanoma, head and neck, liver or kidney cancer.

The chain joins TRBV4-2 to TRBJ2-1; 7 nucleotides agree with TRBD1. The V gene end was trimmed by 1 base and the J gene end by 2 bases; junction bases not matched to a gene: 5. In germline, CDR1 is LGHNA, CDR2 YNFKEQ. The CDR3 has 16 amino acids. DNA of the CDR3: TGTGCCAGCAGCCAAGCGGCAGGGGGTACCTACAATGAGCAGTTCTTC. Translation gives CASSQAAGGTYNEQFF.

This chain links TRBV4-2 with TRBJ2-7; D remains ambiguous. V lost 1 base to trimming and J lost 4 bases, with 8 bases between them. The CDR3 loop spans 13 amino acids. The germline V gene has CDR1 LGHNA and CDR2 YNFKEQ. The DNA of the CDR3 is TGTGCCAGCAGCCAAGGCAGGTTGTACGAGCAGTACTTC. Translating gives CASSQGRLYEQYF.

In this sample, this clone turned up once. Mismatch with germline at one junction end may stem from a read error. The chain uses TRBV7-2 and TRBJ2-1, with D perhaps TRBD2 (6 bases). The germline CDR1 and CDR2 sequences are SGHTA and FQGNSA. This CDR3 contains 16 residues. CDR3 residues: CASSPQAGSSHNEQFF. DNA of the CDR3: TGTGCCAGCAGCCCCCAAGCGGGCAGCTCCCACAATGAGCAGTTCTTC.

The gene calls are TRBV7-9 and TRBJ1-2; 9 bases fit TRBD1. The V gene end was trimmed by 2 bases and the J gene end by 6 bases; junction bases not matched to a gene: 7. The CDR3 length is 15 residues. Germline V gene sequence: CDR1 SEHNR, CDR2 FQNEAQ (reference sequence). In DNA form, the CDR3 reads TGTGCCAGCAGCTTACTCCTCCGGGACAGGGATGGCTACACCTTC. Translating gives CASSLLLRDRDGYTF.

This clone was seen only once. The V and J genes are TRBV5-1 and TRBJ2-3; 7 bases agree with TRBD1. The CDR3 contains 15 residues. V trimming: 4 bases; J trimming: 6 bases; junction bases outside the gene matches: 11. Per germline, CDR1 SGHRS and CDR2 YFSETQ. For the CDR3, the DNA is TGCGCCAGCAGCCCCCGGACAGGATGGTTGGATACGCAGTATTTT. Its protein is CASSPRTGWLDTQYF.

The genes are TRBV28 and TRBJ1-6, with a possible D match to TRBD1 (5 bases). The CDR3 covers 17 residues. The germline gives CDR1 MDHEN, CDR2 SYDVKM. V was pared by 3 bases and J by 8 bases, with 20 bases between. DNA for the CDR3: TGTGCCAGCAGTTTTCCAATTACCGGGACGGGTGATTCACCCCTCCACTTT. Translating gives CASSFPITGTGDSPLHF.

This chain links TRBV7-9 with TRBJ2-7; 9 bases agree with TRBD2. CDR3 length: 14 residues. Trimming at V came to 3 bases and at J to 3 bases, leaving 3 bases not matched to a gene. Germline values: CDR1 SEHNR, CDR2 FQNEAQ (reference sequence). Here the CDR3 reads CASSLTSGDYEQYF. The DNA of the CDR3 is TGTGCCAGCAGCTTGACTAGCGGAGACTACGAGCAGTACTTC.

The CDR3 DNA is TGTGCCATCAGTGAAGTTTATAAGGGGCGGAATGAGCAGTTCTTC. This sequence encodes CAISEVYKGRNEQFF. This chain links TRBV10-3 with TRBJ2-1, with D perhaps matching TRBD1 (5 bases). V dropped 3 bases and J dropped 7 bases, with 16 bases sitting between them. CDR1 ENHRY and CDR2 SYGVKD come from the germline V gene. CDR3 length: 15 amino acids.

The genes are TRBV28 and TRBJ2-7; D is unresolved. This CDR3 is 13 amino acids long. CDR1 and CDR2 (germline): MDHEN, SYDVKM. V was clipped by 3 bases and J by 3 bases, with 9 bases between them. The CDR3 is CASSFSESYEQYF. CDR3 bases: TGTGCCAGCAGTTTCTCTGAGAGCTACGAGCAGTACTTC.

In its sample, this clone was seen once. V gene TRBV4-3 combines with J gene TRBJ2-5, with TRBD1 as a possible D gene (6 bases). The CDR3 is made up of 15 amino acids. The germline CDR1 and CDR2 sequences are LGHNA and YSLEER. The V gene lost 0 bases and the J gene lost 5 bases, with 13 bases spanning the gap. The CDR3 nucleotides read TGCGCCAGCAGCCAAGATTTGGGGGCTTGGGAGACCCAGTACTTC. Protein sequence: CASSQDLGAWETQYF.

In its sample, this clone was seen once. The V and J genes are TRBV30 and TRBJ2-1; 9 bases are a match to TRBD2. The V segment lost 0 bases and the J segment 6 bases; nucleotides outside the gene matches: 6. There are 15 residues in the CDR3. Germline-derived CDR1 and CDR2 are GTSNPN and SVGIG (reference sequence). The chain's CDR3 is CAWSVASGTINEQFF. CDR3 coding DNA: TGTGCCTGGAGTGTCGCTAGCGGGACGATCAATGAGCAGTTCTTC.

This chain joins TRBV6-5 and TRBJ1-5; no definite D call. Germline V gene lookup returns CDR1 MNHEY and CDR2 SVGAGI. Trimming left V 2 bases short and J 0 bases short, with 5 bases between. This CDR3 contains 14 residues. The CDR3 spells CASSYGDSNQPQHF. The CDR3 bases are TGTGCCAGCAGTTACGGGGATAGCAATCAGCCCCAGCATTTT.

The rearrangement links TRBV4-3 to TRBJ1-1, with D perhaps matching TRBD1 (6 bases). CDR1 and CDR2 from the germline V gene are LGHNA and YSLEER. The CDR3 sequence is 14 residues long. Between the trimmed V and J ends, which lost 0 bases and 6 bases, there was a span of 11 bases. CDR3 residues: CASSQDPWGPEAFF. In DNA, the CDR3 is TGCGCCAGCAGCCAAGATCCATGGGGGCCTGAAGCTTTCTTT.

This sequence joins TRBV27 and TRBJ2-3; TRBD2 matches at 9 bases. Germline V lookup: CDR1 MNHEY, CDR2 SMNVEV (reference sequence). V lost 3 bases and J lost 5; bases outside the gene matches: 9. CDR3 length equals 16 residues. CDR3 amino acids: CASSFKAGGPLDTQYF. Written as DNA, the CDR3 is TGTGCCAGCAGTTTTAAGGCGGGAGGGCCTTTAGATACGCAGTATTTT.

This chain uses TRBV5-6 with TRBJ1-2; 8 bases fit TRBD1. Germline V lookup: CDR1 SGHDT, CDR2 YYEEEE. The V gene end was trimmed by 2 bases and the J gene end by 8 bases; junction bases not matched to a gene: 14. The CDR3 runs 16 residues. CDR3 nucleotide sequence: TGTGCCAGCAGCTTTCCCCCCCCAGGGGGCGTACGGGGCTACACCTTC. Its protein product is CASSFPPPGGVRGYTF. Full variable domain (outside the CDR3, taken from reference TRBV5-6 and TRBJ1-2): DAGVTQSPTHLIKTRGQQVTLRCSPKSGHDTVSWYQQALGQGPQFIFQYYEEEERQRGNFPDRFSGHQFPNYSSELNVNALLLGDSALYLCASSFPPPGGVRGYTFGSGTRLTVV.

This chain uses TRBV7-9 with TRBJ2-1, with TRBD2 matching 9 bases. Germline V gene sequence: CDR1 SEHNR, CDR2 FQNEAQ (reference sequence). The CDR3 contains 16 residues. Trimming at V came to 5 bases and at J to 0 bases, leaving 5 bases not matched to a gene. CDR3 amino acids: CASSQLSGSSYNEQFF. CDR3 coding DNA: TGTGCCAGCAGCCAACTTAGCGGGAGCTCCTACAATGAGCAGTTCTTC.

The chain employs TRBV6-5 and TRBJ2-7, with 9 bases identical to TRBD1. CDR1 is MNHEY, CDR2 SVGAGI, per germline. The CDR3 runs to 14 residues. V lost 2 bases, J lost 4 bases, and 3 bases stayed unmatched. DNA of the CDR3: TGTGCCAGCAGTTACATGGACAGGGGTTACGAGCAGTACTTC. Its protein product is CASSYMDRGYEQYF.

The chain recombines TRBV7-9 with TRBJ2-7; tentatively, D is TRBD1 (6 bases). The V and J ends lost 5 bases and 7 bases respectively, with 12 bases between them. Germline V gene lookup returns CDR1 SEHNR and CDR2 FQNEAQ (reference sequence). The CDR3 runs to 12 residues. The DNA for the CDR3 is TGTGCCAGCAGCCCCACAGGGCGTGAGCAGTACTTC. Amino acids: CASSPTGREQYF.